This is a list of T cell receptor beta chains from one sample in a study of early T cells in non-severe SARS-CoV-2 infection. TCRdb processed the 5' RACE reads anew with MiXCR; each CDR3 protein has one entry. Of tens of thousands of distinct CDR3 sequences detected, less than 8.5% appear once; the ten largest clones hold approximately 8%. The sequenced material came from whole blood. The receptor source for this set is an adult who was a healthcare worker with PCR-confirmed SARS-CoV-2 infection or an uninfected control (not recorded which). Each CDR3 is given with its conserved first and last residue. A D gene is named only where the DNA matches it firmly. The size field is filled for only some rows; it gives once, few, many or a size class.

TRBV28	many	TRBJ2-3	.	CASSRYSAPSTDTQYF	TGTGCCAGCAGTCGATACTCTGCTCCAAGCACAGATACGCAGTATTTT
TRBV28	few	TRBJ1-5	.	CASSPPPDRNQPQHF	TGTGCCAGCAGTCCCCCCCCCGATCGCAATCAGCCCCAGCATTTT
TRBV9	few	TRBJ2-1	.	CASSVDPGVDNEQFF	TGTGCCAGCAGCGTAGATCCAGGGGTAGACAATGAGCAGTTCTTC
TRBV28	.	TRBJ2-5	TRBD2	CASSLWVAGEETQYF	TGTGCCAGCAGTTTATGGGTAGCGGGGGAAGAGACCCAGTACTTC
TRBV5-4	few	TRBJ2-5	.	CASSEGGRFQETQYF	TGTGCCAGCAGTGAGGGGGGTCGTTTTCAAGAGACCCAGTACTTC
TRBV7-8	many	TRBJ1-5	.	CASSLNIGAGPQHF	TGTGCCAGCAGCTTAAATATCGGGGCCGGGCCCCAGCATTTT
TRBV7-2	many	TRBJ2-5	.	CASSLKTYQETQYF	TGTGCCAGCAGCTTAAAGACCTATCAAGAGACCCAGTACTTC
TRBV4-1	many	TRBJ1-1	TRBD1	CASSQDGDRTASVAEAFF	TGCGCCAGCAGCCAAGATGGGGACAGGACGGCCTCGGTGGCTGAAGCTTTCTTT
TRBV4-3	many	TRBJ1-1	.	CASSRTGTNTEAFF	TGCGCCAGCAGCCGTACCGGGACAAACACTGAAGCTTTCTTT
TRBV20-1	many	TRBJ2-1	TRBD2	CSASTSGDYNEQFF	TGCAGTGCCTCTACTAGCGGGGACTACAATGAGCAGTTCTTC
TRBV19	few	TRBJ2-1	.	CASSKVGKVIVNEQFF	TGTGCCAGTAGTAAGGTCGGTAAGGTTATAGTCAATGAGCAGTTCTTC
TRBV11-2	many	TRBJ2-2	TRBD1	CASSNPETGGRTGELFF	TGTGCCAGCAGCAATCCCGAGACAGGGGGGAGGACCGGGGAGCTGTTTTTT
TRBV5-1	.	TRBJ2-7	.	CASRVEGSYEQYF	TGCGCCAGCAGGGTAGAGGGCTCCTACGAGCAGTACTTC
TRBV28	many	TRBJ1-2	TRBD1	CASSVTGRVYGYTF	TGTGCCAGCAGTGTGACAGGGAGGGTCTATGGCTACACCTTC
TRBV5-1	few	TRBJ2-3	.	CASSFPRTDTQYF	TGCGCCAGCAGCTTTCCAAGGACAGATACGCAGTATTTT
TRBV5-1	few	TRBJ2-3	TRBD1	CASSAQGQGPDTQYF	TGTGCCAGCAGCGCCCAGGGACAGGGGCCGGATACGCAGTATTTT
TRBV5-4	many	TRBJ2-7	.	CASSPDRVNYEQYF	TGTGCCAGCAGCCCTGACAGAGTAAACTACGAGCAGTACTTC
TRBV30	many	TRBJ2-5	TRBD2	CAWSPIRTSGGHETQYF	TGTGCCTGGAGTCCCATTCGGACTAGCGGGGGTCACGAGACCCAGTACTTC
TRBV20-1	few	TRBJ1-1	.	CRAGGGSTEAFF	TGCAGGGCCGGCGGGGGCAGCACTGAAGCTTTCTTT
TRBV20-1	many	TRBJ2-1	TRBD2	CSATPLVLAGEALFGEQFF	TGCAGTGCTACCCCCCTCGTCCTAGCGGGGGAGGCTCTTTTCGGTGAGCAGTTCTTC
TRBV20-1	many	TRBJ2-7	.	CSATWATARYEQYF	TGCAGTGCTACCTGGGCAACAGCCCGCTACGAGCAGTACTTC
TRBV20-1	many	TRBJ2-7	.	CSAHNSKGDTYEQYF	TGCAGTGCCCATAATAGCAAGGGAGATACCTACGAGCAGTACTTC
TRBV7-9	few	TRBJ2-7	.	CASSPPDRAYEQYF	TGTGCCAGCAGCCCCCCTGACAGAGCCTACGAGCAGTACTTC
TRBV20-1	.	TRBJ2-7	.	CSARVLYEQYF	TGCAGTGCTAGAGTTCTCTACGAGCAGTACTTC
TRBV29-1	many	TRBJ1-1	TRBD1	CSVKGQGKDTEAFF	TGCAGCGTTAAAGGACAGGGAAAGGACACTGAAGCTTTCTTT
TRBV7-9	many	TRBJ2-7	.	CASSFEYEQYF	TGTGCCAGCAGCTTTGAGTACGAGCAGTACTTC
TRBV4-3	many	TRBJ2-7	.	CASSQLTASEQYF	TGCGCCAGCAGCCAACTAACAGCAAGCGAGCAGTACTTC
TRBV27	.	TRBJ2-3	.	CASSSGTTASSTDTQYF	TGTGCCAGCAGTTCAGGTACGACGGCTTCTAGCACAGATACGCAGTATTTT
TRBV19	many	TRBJ2-1	.	CASSPQSLAYNEQFF	TGTGCCAGTAGCCCACAGAGCTTGGCCTACAATGAGCAGTTCTTC
TRBV7-9	many	TRBJ1-5	.	CASSLVPHNQPQHF	TGTGCCAGCAGCTTAGTGCCACACAATCAGCCCCAGCATTTT
TRBV29-1	many	TRBJ1-4	TRBD1	CSAGTGELNEKLFF	TGCAGCGCTGGGACAGGGGAACTGAATGAAAAACTGTTTTTT
TRBV2	few	TRBJ2-7	.	CASRRDGRQTLYEQYF	TGTGCCAGCAGGAGGGACGGCAGACAGACACTCTACGAGCAGTACTTC
TRBV20-1	.	TRBJ2-5	.	CSASMDLHQETQYF	TGCAGTGCTAGTATGGACCTTCACCAAGAGACCCAGTACTTC
TRBV18	many	TRBJ1-1	TRBD1	CASSSTLDRMNTEAFF	TGTGCCAGCTCGTCAACCCTGGACAGGATGAACACTGAAGCTTTCTTT
TRBV6-6	many	TRBJ1-1	.	CASSMDTEAFF	TGTGCCAGCAGCATGGACACTGAAGCTTTCTTT
TRBV4-1	few	TRBJ2-7	.	CASSQAFTYEQYF	TGCGCCAGCAGCCAAGCCTTTACCTACGAGCAGTACTTC
TRBV27	few	TRBJ1-6	.	CASSLSGSYNSPLHF	TGTGCCAGCAGTTTATCCGGCTCCTATAATTCACCCCTCCACTTT
TRBV18	many	TRBJ2-7	TRBD1	CASSQTGIRGEQYF	TGTGCCAGCTCACAGACAGGGATTCGTGGTGAGCAGTACTTC
TRBV7-6	few	TRBJ2-5	TRBD1	CASSFRDRGQETQYF	TGTGCCAGCAGCTTTAGAGACAGGGGACAAGAGACCCAGTACTTC
TRBV20-1	many	TRBJ1-3	.	CSASRPVPGNTIYF	TGCAGTGCTTCCCGACCGGTCCCTGGAAACACCATATATTTT
TRBV25-1	.	TRBJ2-3	.	CASSEQGYTDTQYF	TGTGCCAGCAGTGAACAGGGGTACACAGATACGCAGTATTTT
TRBV19	.	TRBJ2-3	.	CASSIHSGARPDTQYF	TGTGCCAGTAGTATCCACTCCGGTGCCCGACCAGATACGCAGTATTTT